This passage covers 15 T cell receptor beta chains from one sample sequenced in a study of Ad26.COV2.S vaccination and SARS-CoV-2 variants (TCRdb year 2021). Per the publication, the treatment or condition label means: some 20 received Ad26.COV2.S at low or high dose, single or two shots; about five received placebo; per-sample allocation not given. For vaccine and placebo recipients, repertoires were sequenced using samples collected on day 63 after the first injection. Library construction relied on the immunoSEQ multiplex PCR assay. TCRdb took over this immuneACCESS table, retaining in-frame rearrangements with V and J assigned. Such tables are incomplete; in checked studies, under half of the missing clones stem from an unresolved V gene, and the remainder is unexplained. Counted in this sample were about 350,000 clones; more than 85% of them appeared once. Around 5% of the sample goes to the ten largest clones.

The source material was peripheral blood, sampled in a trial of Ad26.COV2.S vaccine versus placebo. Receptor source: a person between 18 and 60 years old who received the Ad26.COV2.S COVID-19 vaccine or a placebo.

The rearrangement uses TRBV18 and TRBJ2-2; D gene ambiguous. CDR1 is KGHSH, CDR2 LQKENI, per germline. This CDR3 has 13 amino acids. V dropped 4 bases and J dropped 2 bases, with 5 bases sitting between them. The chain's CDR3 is CASSRQNTGELFF. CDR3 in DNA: TGTGCCAGCTCACGACAAAACACCGGGGAGCTGTTTTTT.

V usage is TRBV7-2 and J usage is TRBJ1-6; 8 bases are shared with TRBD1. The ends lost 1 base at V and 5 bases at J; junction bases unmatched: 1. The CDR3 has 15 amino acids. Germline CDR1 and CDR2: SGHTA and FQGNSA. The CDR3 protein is CASSLGTGNNSPLHF. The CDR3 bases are TGTGCCAGCAGCTTAGGGACAGGGAATAATTCACCCCTCCACTTT.

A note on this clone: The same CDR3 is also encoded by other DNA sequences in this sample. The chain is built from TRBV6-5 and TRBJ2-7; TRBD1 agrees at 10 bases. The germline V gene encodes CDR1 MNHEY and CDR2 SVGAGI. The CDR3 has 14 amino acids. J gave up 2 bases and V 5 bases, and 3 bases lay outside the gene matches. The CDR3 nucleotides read TGTGCCAGCAGTAGACAGGGGGCGACCTACGAGCAGTACTTC. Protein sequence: CASSRQGATYEQYF.

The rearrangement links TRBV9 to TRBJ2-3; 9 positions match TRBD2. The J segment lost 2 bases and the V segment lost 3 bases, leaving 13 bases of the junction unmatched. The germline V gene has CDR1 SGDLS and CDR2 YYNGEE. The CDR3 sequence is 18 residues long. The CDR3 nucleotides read TGTGCCAGCAGCGCCCTCCCCGACAGCGGGGGGCTCACAGATACGCAGTATTTT. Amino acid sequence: CASSALPDSGGLTDTQYF.

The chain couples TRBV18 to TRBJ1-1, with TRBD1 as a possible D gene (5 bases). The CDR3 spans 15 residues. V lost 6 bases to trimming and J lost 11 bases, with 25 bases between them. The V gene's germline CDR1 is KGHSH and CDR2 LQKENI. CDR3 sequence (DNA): TGTGCCAGCTCCCAACTTGACAGCCTGATTATTTCGGCTTTCTTT. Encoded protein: CASSQLDSLIISAFF. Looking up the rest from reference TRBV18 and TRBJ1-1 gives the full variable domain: NAGVMQNPRHLVRRRGQEARLRCSPMKGHSHVYWYRQLPEEGLKFMVYLQKENIIDESGMPKERFSAEFPKEGPSILRIQQVVRGDSAAYFCASSQLDSLIISAFFGQGTRLTVV.

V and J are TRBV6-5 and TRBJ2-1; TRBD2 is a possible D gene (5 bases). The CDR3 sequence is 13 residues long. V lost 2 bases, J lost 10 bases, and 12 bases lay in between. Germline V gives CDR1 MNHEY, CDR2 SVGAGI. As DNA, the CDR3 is TGTGCCAGCAGTTACCGGACGGACTCGGAGCAGTTCTTC. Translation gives CASSYRTDSEQFF.

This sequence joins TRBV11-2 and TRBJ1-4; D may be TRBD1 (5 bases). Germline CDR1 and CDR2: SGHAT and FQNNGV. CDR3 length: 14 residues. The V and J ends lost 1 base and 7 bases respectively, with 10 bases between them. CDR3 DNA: TGTGCCAGCAGCTTAGGGGGCTATGGTGAAAAACTGTTTTTT. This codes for CASSLGGYGEKLFF.

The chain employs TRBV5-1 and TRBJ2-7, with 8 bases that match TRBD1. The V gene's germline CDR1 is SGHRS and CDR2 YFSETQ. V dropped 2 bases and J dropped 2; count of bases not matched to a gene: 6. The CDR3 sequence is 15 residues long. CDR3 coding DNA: TGCGCCAGCAGCTTAACCCCGGACAGGGCCTACGAGCAGTACTTC. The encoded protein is CASSLTPDRAYEQYF.

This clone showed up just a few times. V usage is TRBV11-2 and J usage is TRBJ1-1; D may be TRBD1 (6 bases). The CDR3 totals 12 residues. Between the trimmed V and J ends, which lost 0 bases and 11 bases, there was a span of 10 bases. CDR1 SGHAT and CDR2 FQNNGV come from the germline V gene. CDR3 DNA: TGTGCCAGCAGCTTAGACAGGGGTAATGCTTTCTTT. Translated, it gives CASSLDRGNAFF.

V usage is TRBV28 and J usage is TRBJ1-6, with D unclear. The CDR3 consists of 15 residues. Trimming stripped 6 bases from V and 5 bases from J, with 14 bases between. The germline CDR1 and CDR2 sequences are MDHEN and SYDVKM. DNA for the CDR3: TGTGCCAGCAGACTGTGGCAGGTGAATAATTCACCCCTCCACTTT. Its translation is CASRLWQVNNSPLHF.

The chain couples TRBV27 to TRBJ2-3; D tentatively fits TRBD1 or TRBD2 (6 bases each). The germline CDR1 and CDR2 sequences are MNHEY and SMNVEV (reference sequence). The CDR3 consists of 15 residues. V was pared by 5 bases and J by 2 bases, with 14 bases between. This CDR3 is CASSPRRGATDTQYF. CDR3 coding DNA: TGTGCCAGCAGTCCTCGTAGGGGGGCCACAGATACGCAGTATTTT.

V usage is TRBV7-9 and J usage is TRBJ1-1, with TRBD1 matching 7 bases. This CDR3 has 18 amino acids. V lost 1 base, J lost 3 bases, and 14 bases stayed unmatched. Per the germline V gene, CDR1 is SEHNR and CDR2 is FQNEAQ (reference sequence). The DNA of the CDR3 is TGTGCCAGCAGCTTAGTTAGGGTCAGGGGGTCGGGGGACACTGAAGCTTTCTTT. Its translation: CASSLVRVRGSGDTEAFF.

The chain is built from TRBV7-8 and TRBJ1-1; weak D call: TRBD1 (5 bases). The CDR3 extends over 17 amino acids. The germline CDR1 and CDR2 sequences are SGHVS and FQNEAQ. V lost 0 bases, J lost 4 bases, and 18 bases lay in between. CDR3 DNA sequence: TGTGCCAGCAGCTTAGCGGGGTCCAGGGATCTAGTCACTGAAGCTTTCTTT. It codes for CASSLAGSRDLVTEAFF.

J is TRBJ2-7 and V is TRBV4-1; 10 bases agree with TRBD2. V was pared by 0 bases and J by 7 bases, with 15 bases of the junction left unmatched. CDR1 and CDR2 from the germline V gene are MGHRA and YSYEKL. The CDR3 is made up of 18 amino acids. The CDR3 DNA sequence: TGCGCCAGCAGCCAAGATAATATCGTGTCAGCGGGAGGGGGAGAGCAGTACTTC. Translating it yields CASSQDNIVSAGGGEQYF.

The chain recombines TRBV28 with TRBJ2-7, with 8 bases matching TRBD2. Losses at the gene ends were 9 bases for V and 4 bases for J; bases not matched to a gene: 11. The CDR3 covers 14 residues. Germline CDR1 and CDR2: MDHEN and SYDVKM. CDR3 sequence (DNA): TGTGCCAGTATGCGGGGGGCCCCACCATACGAGCAGTACTTC. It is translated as CASMRGAPPYEQYF.